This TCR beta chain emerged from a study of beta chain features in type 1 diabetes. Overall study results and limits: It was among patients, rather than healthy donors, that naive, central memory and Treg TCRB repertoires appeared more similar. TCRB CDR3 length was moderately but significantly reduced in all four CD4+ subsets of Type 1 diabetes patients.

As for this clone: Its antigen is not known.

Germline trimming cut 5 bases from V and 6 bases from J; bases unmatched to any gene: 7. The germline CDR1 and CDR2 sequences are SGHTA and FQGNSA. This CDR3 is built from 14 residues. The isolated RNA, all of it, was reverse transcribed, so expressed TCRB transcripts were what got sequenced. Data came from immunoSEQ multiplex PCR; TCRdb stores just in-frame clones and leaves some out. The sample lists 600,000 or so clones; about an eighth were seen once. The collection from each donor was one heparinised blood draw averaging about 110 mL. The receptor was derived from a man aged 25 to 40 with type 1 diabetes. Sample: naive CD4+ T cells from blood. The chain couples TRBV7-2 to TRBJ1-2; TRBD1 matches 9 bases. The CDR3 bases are TGTGCCAGCAGCACCTACAGGGGGCGCGATGGCTACACCTTC. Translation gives CASSTYRGRDGYTF.